This entry is about one T cell receptor (beta chain). Its antigen is still unknown. Unique molecular identifiers were attached to individual cDNA molecules. TCRdb processed the 5' RACE reads anew with MiXCR; each CDR3 protein has one entry. Seen here are about 98,000 distinct CDR3 sequences, over 10% observed once, and the top ten hold 5.5% to 7%. The data derive from a study of early T cells in non-severe SARS-CoV-2 infection. Trimming pared 0 bases from V and 8 bases from J, leaving 13 bases between. CDR3 size: 14 residues. Germline CDR1 reads MGHRA; CDR2 reads YSYEKL. Notes on the study in general: Comparison of clonotypes with VDJdb favored anti-spike CD8 responses while missing private and CD4 specificities.

The source is an adult who was a healthcare worker with PCR-confirmed SARS-CoV-2 infection or an uninfected control (not recorded which). The chain carries TRBV4-1 and TRBJ1-2; D unclear. Sequencing was carried out using whole blood. Written as DNA, the CDR3 is TGCGCCAGCAGCCAAGATCGCGGGGTCTACGGCTACACCTTC. As protein: CASSQDRGVYGYTF.